This paragraph covers one TCR beta chain sequence. Antigen unknown. Time point denoted: blood from clinic visit 5 months post-surgery; TSC patient then seizure free. These data belong to a study of brain T cells in children with intractable seizures. The method was immunoSEQ multiplex PCR; TCRdb's version includes in-frame clones alone and lacks a portion of them. In the table there are about 340,000 clones, approximately 93% of which are singletons. General observations from the study: Absence of clones before surgery may stem from lower sequencing depth.

Trimming stripped 6 bases from V and 3 bases from J, with 12 bases between. The CDR3 is 13 amino acids. Germline V gene sequence: CDR1 SGHNT, CDR2 YYREEE (reference sequence). This clonotype was obtained from a boy younger than two with tuberous sclerosis and intractable seizures. This sequence joins TRBV5-4 and TRBJ2-5, with D tentatively TRBD1 or TRBD2 (6 bases each). Source: peripheral blood, taken less than 6 months after surgery. CDR3 amino acids: CASMGRTEETQYF. The DNA of the CDR3 is TGTGCCAGCATGGGGAGGACAGAAGAGACCCAGTACTTC.